This T cell receptor (beta chain) came from a study of blood T cell repertoires in COVID-19. Looking at the study overall: From the United States, Italy and Spain came samples of acute and convalescent COVID-19. Sample material is recorded as cDNA or gDNA derived from T cells, B-cell-depleted T cells, or PBMCs.

The table lists this clone with a few counts. As processed by the authors: Reference gene primer amplification in the assay estimated nucleated cell counts. Data came from immunoSEQ multiplex PCR; TCRdb stores just in-frame clones and leaves some out. That table is the source of V, J and clone size, and D and trimming were worked out from the DNA. Of 25,000 to 35,000 clones listed, around 88% were seen once; the top ten hold around a quarter. V gave up 1 base and J gave up 5 bases, with 16 bases separating them. This CDR3 spans 15 amino acids. Germline CDR1 is SGHRS and CDR2 is YFSETQ. Sample: peripheral blood. V and J are TRBV5-1 and TRBJ2-7, with a possible D match to TRBD1 (6 bases). The sequence derives from a human donor in a cohort sampled during active COVID-19. CDR3 sequence reads: CASSLRQVLLDEQYF. The CDR3 region has the DNA TGCGCCAGCAGCTTGAGACAGGTACTCCTTGACGAGCAGTACTTC. Full variable domain (missing parts from reference TRBV5-1 and TRBJ2-7): KAGVTQTPRYLIKTRGQQVTLSCSPISGHRSVSWYQQTPGQGLQFLFEYFSETQRNKGNFPGRFSGRQFSNSRSEMNVSTLELGDSALYLCASSLRQVLLDEQYFGPGTRLTVT.